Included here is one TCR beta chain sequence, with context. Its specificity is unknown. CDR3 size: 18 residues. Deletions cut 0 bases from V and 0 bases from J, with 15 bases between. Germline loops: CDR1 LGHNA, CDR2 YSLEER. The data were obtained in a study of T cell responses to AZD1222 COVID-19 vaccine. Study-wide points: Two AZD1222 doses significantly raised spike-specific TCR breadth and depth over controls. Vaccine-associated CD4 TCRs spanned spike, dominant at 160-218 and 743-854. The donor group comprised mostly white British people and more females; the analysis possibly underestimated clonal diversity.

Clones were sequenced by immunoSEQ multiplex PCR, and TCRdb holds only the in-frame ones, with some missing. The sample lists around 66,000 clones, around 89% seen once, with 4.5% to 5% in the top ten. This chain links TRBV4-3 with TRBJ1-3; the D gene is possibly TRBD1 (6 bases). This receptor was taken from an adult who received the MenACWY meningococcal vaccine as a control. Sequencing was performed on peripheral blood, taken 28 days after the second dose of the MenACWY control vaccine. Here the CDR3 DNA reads TGCGCCAGCAGCCAAGAGGGAGGGGGTTCCTCCTCTGGAAACACCATATATTTT. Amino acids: CASSQEGGGSSSGNTIYF.